This T cell receptor beta chain was recovered during a study of neurological immune-mediated disorders. V was clipped by 5 bases and J by 6 bases, with 29 bases between them. This CDR3 has 18 residues. From germline, CDR1 is SGHTA and CDR2 FQGNSA. This clonotype appeared many times. 5'RACE generated cDNA with 10-nucleotide random UMIs. TCRdb redid the calling of the 5' RACE reads with MiXCR, one entry per CDR3 protein. The table records more than 75,000 distinct CDR3 sequences, roughly 3.2% of them present only once. Sequencing was performed on PBMCs. The TCR sequence derives from a woman aged 50 to 60 with multiple sclerosis. J is TRBJ2-7 and V is TRBV7-2; D is ambiguous. DNA of the CDR3: TGTGCCAGCAGCCCAACTCACTGGCCTGCCTCCCCGCCGGGCGAGCAGTACTTC. It translates to CASSPTHWPASPPGEQYF.